This T cell receptor (beta chain) emerged from a study of shared clonotypes between healthy human individuals. The germline CDR1 and CDR2 sequences are SEHNR and FQNEAQ (reference sequence). The CDR3 covers 15 residues. Trimming cost V 6 bases and J 8 bases, with 20 bases left between them. Using immunoSEQ multiplex PCR, the repertoire was profiled, and TCRdb retains in-frame clones only, with some absent. Found here are about 600,000 clones, 95% of them singletons; the top ten hold 0.095% to 0.12%. CD45RO-negative, CCR7-positively selected cells formed the naive CD8 fraction, excluding terminally differentiated effector memory CD45RA+ cells.

The sequence came from a woman in her thirties in good health. This rearrangement joins TRBV7-9 to TRBJ2-1; the D gene could be TRBD1 or TRBD2 (5 bases each). Input material: naive CD8+ T cells sorted from blood. Written as DNA, the CDR3 is TGTGCCAGCAGTTATAATATGGGGGAAATGGATGAGCAGTTCTTC. This codes for CASSYNMGEMDEQFF.